Sequencing of this T cell receptor (beta chain) was carried out in a study of OX40 agonist ivuxolimab in advanced cancers. Overall study context: Patients in the trial were receiving intravenous ivuxolimab every 2 weeks, at doses of 0.01 to 10 mg/kg. Partial responses, seen in three patients, involved one hepatocellular carcinoma and two cutaneous melanomas. Whole-study results and caveats: There were, on average, more expanded clones in CD8+ T cells than in CD4+. Clonal expansion from baseline to week 6 occurred in both CD4+ and CD8+ T cells.

Sequenced by immunoSEQ multiplex PCR; TCRdb stores in-frame clones only, minus some. The sample carries about 48,000 clones, around nine tenths recorded once. Points on this clone: The target antigen is unknown. A read error may account for a junction end that differs from germline.

This specimen consisted of CD4+ or CD8+ T cells sorted from blood, obtained in a trial of the OX40 agonist ivuxolimab. This receptor was identified in an adult with an advanced solid tumor such as melanoma, head and neck, liver or kidney cancer.

CDR3 bases: TGCGCCAGCAGCCAAGATGCCCCGGCAGGCTCCAATTCACCCCTCCACTTT. Translated: CASSQDAPAGSNSPLHF. This chain uses TRBV7-2 with TRBJ1-6; D unclear. Germline CDR1 and CDR2: SGHTA and FQGNSA. This CDR3 spans 17 amino acids.